The source of this TCR beta chain is a study of blood T cell repertoires in COVID-19. The germline gives CDR1 MDHEN, CDR2 SYDVKM. CDR3 length equals 14 residues. Trimming pared 2 bases from V and 1 base from J, leaving 8 bases between. The assay was immunoSEQ multiplex PCR, and TCRdb's table has in-frame clones only and misses some. The table has around 400,000 clones, 87% seen once. The sequencing input was peripheral blood. The receptor was derived from a woman under 40 with COVID-19, enrolled during active disease. The chain combines TRBV28 with TRBJ1-1, with unresolved D. As DNA, the CDR3 is TGTGCCAGCAGTTTACTACCCGGGAACACTGAAGCTTTCTTT. It codes for CASSLLPGNTEAFF.